Given below is one T cell receptor (beta chain) in context. Antigen: not known. Partitioning of CD4+ cells yielded a CD45RA+ naive subset and a CD45RA-negative memory subset. CDR3 length: 17 residues. Trimming removed 4 bases at V and 5 bases at J, with 24 bases between. Per germline, CDR1 SNHLY and CDR2 FYNNEI. This sample stems from a study of shared clonotypes between healthy human individuals. Study observations and caveats: Naive subsets generally had larger estimated richness than memory subsets.

As handled by the study authors: Quality scores were absent from the junction-only immunoSEQ sequences, so filtering differed. Some clones are missing from TCRdb's copy, which holds only in-frame ones; the method was immunoSEQ multiplex PCR. D and trimming were read from the DNA, whereas the V and J calls and clone size are those reported in that table. The top ten clones hold 0.6% to 0.7% of a sample with around 1.1 million clones, 75% to 85% of them seen once. The sample consisted of memory CD4+ T cells from PBMCs. The subset was: CD45RA-negative fraction. J is TRBJ2-7 and V is TRBV2; no definite D call. This sequence originates from a man younger than 35 in good health. Some clones in this sample may be carry-over from other donors' samples. The CDR3 DNA follows: TGTGCCAGCAGTGTTCCCCCAGACGCCGTAGGAATGGACGAGCAGTACTTC. It yields the protein CASSVPPDAVGMDEQYF. Full variable domain (rest looked up from reference TRBV2 and TRBJ2-7): EPEVTQTPSHQVTQMGQEVILRCVPISNHLYFYWYRQILGQKVEFLVSFYNNEISEKSEIFDDQFSVERPDGSNFTLKIRSTKLEDSAMYFCASSVPPDAVGMDEQYFGPGTRLTVT.